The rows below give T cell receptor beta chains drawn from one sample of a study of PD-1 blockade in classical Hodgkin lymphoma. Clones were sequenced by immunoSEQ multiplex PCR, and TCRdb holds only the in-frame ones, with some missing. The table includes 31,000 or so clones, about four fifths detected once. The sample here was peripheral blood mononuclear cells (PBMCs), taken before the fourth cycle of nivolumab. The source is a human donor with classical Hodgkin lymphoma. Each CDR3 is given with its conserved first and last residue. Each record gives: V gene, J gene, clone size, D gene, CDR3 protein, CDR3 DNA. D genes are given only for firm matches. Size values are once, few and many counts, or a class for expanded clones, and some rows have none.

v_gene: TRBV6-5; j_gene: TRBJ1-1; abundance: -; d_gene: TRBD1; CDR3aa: CASRTGTGLRAFF; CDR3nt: TGTGCCAGCAGGACCGGGACAGGGCTTCGAGCTTTCTTT
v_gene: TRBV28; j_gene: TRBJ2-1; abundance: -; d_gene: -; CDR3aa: CASSSSGLRGLISNEQFF; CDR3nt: TGTGCCAGCAGTTCTAGCGGGCTCAGGGGGCTAATCAGCAATGAGCAGTTCTTC
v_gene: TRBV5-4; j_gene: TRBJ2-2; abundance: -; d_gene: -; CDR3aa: CASSFQNTGELFF; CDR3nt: TGTGCCAGCAGCTTTCAGAACACCGGGGAGCTGTTTTTT
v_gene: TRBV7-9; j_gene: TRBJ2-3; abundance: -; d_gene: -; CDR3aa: CASSTKGTTDTQYF; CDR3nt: TGTGCCAGCAGTACCAAAGGTACCACAGATACGCAGTATTTT
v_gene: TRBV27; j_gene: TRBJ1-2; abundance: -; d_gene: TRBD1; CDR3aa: CASSSQGASHYGYTF; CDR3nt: TGTGCCAGCAGTTCCCAGGGGGCGAGCCACTATGGCTACACCTTC
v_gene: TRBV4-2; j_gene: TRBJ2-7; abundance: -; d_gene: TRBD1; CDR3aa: CASSQEYRGYYEQYF; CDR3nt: TGTGCCAGCAGCCAAGAGTACAGGGGTTACTACGAGCAGTACTTC
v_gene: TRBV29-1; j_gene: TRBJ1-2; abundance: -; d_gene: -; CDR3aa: CSVEYRKGKLNYGYTF; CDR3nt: TGCAGCGTTGAATATCGGAAGGGGAAATTAAACTATGGCTACACCTTC
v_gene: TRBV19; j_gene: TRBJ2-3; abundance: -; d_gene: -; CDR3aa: CASSSPLGGPTDTQYF; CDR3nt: TGTGCCAGTAGTTCTCCTCTTGGGGGGCCCACAGATACGCAGTATTTT
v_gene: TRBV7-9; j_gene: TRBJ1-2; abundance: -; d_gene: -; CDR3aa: CASSLPRAAGYTF; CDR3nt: TGTGCCAGCAGCTTGCCAAGGGCAGCTGGCTACACCTTC
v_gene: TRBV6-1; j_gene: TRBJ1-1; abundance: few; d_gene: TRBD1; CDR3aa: CASSDSGTGWNTEAFF; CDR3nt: TGTGCCAGCAGTGATAGCGGGACAGGGTGGAACACTGAAGCTTTCTTT
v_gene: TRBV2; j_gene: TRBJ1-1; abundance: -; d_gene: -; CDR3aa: CATTPMRDTEAFF; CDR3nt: TGTGCCACCACCCCGATGAGGGACACTGAAGCTTTCTTT
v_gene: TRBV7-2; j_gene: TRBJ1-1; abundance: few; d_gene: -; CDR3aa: CASSLVRGRNTEAFF; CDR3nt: TGTGCCAGCAGCTTAGTAAGGGGCAGGAACACTGAAGCTTTCTTT
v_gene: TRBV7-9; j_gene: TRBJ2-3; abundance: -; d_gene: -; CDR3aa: CASSLGDTDTQYF; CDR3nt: TGTGCCAGCAGCTTAGGGGACACAGATACGCAGTATTTT
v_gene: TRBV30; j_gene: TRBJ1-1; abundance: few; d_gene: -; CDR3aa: CAWNRQISTEAFF; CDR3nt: TGTGCCTGGAACCGACAGATATCCACTGAAGCTTTCTTT
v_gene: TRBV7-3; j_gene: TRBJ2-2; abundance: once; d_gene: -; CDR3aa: CASSLTGSTGELFF; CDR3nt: TGTGCCAGCAGCTTAACGGGTAGCACCGGGGAGCTGTTTTTT
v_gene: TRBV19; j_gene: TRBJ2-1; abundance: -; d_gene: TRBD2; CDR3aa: CAARTGGNEQFF; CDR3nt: TGTGCCGCAAGGACGGGAGGAAATGAGCAGTTCTTC
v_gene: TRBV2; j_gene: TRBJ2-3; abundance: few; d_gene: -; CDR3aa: CASSETHRSTQYF; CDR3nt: TGTGCCAGCAGTGAAACCCATAGAAGTACGCAGTATTTT
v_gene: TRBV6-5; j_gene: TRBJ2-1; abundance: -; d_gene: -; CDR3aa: CASSYTFRNEQFF; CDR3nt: TGTGCCAGCAGTTACACATTTCGCAATGAGCAGTTCTTC
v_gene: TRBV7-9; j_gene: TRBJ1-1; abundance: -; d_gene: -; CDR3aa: CASRPGDPLNTEAFF; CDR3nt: TGTGCCAGCCGCCCCGGTGACCCGCTTAACACTGAAGCTTTCTTT
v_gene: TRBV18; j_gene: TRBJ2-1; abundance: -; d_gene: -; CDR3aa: CASSRRDGPYNEQFF; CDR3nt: TGTGCCAGCTCAAGACGGGACGGACCATACAATGAGCAGTTCTTC
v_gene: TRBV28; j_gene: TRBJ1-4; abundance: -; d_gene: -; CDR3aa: CASSPPLEHEKLFF; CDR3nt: TGTGCCAGCAGTCCGCCCCTGGAGCATGAAAAACTGTTTTTT
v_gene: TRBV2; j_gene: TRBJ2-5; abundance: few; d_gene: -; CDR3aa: CASSEALRTEETQYF; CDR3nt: TGTGCCAGCAGTGAAGCGCTTCGGACGGAAGAGACCCAGTACTTC
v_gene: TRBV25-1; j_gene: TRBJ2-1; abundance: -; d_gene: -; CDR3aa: CASSARVLAQYNEQFF; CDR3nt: TGTGCCAGCAGTGCACGCGTCCTAGCGCAATACAATGAGCAGTTCTTC
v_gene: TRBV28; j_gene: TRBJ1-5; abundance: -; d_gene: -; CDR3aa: CASSPRTPFVNQPQHF; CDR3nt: TGTGCCAGCAGTCCCCGGACACCGTTTGTGAATCAGCCCCAGCATTTT
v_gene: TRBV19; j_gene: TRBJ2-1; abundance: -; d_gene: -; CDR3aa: CASSIEEEIGGNEQFF; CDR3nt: TGTGCCAGTAGTATAGAGGAGGAGATTGGGGGGAATGAGCAGTTCTTC
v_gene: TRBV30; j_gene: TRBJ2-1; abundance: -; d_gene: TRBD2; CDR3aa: CAWTSGTSINEQFF; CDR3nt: TGTGCCTGGACATCCGGGACTAGCATAAATGAGCAGTTCTTC
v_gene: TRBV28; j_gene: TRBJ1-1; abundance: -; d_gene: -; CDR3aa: CASSEGSGNTEAFF; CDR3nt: TGTGCCAGCAGCGAGGGGTCGGGGAACACTGAAGCTTTCTTT
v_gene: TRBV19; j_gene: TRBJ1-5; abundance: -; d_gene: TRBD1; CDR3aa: CATNGGTGERPQHF; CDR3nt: TGTGCCACCAATGGGGGGACAGGGGAGAGGCCCCAGCATTTT
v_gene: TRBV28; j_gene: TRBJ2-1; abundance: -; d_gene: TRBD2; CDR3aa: CASSSWGGAFYNEQFF; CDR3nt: TGTGCCAGCAGTTCGTGGGGAGGGGCTTTCTACAATGAGCAGTTCTTC
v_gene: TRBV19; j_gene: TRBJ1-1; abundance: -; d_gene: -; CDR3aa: CASSSPTGQDTEAFF; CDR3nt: TGTGCCAGTAGTAGCCCGACAGGCCAGGACACTGAAGCTTTCTTT
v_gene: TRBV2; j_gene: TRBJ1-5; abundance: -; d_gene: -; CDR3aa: CASRWGRNQPQHF; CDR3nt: TGTGCCAGCCGGTGGGGTCGGAATCAGCCCCAGCATTTT
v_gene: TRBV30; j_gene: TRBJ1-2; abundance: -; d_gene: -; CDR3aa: CAWSESYGYTF; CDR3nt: TGTGCCTGGAGCGAGAGCTATGGCTACACCTTC
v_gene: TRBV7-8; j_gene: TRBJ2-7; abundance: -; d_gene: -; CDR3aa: CASSLSGSYEQYF; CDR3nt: TGTGCCAGCAGCTTATCCGGCTCCTACGAGCAGTACTTC
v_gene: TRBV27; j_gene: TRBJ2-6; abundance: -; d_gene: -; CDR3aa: CASSRSVTNSGANVLTF; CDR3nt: TGTGCCAGCAGTCGGTCAGTTACCAACTCTGGGGCCAACGTCCTGACTTTC
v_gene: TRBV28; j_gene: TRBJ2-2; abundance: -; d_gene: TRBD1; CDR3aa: CASKIPDRGREGELFF; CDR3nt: TGTGCCAGCAAAATACCGGACAGGGGGCGAGAAGGGGAGCTGTTTTTT
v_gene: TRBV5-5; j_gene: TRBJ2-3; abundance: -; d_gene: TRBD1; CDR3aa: CASGQGADTQYF; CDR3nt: TGTGCCAGCGGGCAGGGGGCAGATACGCAGTATTTT
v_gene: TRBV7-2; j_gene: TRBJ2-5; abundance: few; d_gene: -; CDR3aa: CASSLGDETQYF; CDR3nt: TGTGCCAGCAGCTTGGGGGACGAGACCCAGTACTTC